The 21 T cell receptor beta chains in this list originate from one sample, sequenced in a study of neurological immune-mediated disorders. TCRdb re-derived calls from the 5' RACE reads in MiXCR, one entry per CDR3 protein. The sample holds under 70,000 distinct CDR3 sequences, roughly 3.1% seen once. Input material: PBMCs. These receptors were collected from a woman between 45 and 60 years old with multiple sclerosis.

This clonotype was observed many times. The rearrangement joins TRBV7-2 to TRBJ1-1; TRBD1 matches 8 bases. The CDR3 loop spans 14 amino acids. V dropped 5 bases and J dropped 6; count of bases not matched to a gene: 8. Per germline, CDR1 SGHTA and CDR2 FQGNSA. The DNA of the CDR3 is TGTGCCAGCAGCCGGCCCGGACAGGGCGCTGAAGCTTTCTTT. Translating gives CASSRPGQGAEAFF.

The table lists this clonotype with many counts. This chain connects TRBV6-5 to TRBJ2-5; possible D gene TRBD1, 6 bases. Germline-derived CDR1 and CDR2 are MNHEY and SVGAGI. The germline V and J ends were trimmed by 6 bases and 4 bases, with 18 bases remaining between them. The CDR3 has 15 amino acids. For the CDR3, the DNA is TGTGCCAGCAGCCTAACACTCAGGGGTGGAGAGACCCAGTACTTC. Translation gives CASSLTLRGGETQYF.

This clonotype has a count of ten or more. The chain employs TRBV4-1 and TRBJ2-7, with 7 bases identical to TRBD1. Germline CDR1 MGHRA, CDR2 YSYEKL. The trim removed 1 base at V and 4 bases at J, leaving 7 bases unmatched. This CDR3 spans 15 amino acids. In nucleotides, the CDR3 is TGCGCCAGCAGCCAAGCTATGGACAGGCGATACGAGCAGTACTTC. It codes for CASSQAMDRRYEQYF.

This clonotype was seen repeatedly, ten times or more. The chain has TRBV5-1 and TRBJ1-3, with 7 positions matching TRBD1. This CDR3 has 16 residues. Germline values: CDR1 SGHRS, CDR2 YFSETQ. V trimming: 4 bases; J trimming: 0 bases; junction bases outside the gene matches: 7. CDR3 protein: CASSQGTAGSGNTIYF. DNA for the CDR3: TGCGCCAGCAGCCAGGGGACAGCTGGCTCTGGAAACACCATATATTTT.

This clonotype occurred many times. The chain employs TRBV20-1 and TRBJ2-1; D ambiguous. Trimming removed 5 bases from V and 8 bases from J, with 13 bases in between. Germline assignment: CDR1 DFQATT and CDR2 SNEGSKA (reference sequence). The CDR3 has 12 residues. CDR3 sequence reads: CSAAPSPDEQFF. For the CDR3, the DNA is TGCAGTGCTGCCCCCAGTCCCGATGAGCAGTTCTTC.

The sample holds many counts of this clonotype. The V call is TRBV20-1, the J call TRBJ2-7; D remains ambiguous. Trimming took off 2 bases at V and 1 base at J, with 9 bases between the two ends. The CDR3 is 13 amino acids. The germline V gene encodes CDR1 DFQATT and CDR2 SNEGSKA (reference sequence). The CDR3 nucleotides read TGCAGTGCTAGATCTGCTGGGTCCTACGAGCAGTACTTC. Translation: CSARSAGSYEQYF.

The table lists this clonotype with many counts. This chain joins TRBV7-9 and TRBJ2-1, with 14 bases matching TRBD2. V trimming: 1 base; J trimming: 5 bases; junction bases outside the gene matches: 4. The CDR3 is 17 residues long. CDR1 and CDR2 (germline): SEHNR, FQNEAQ (reference sequence). The CDR3 nucleotides read TGTGCCAGCAGCTTAGGACTAGCGGGAGGGCCCCACAATGAGCAGTTCTTC. Amino acid sequence: CASSLGLAGGPHNEQFF.

This clonotype was counted many times. The chain recombines TRBV11-3 with TRBJ2-7; D is undetermined. The length of the CDR3 is 11 residues. The germline V and J ends were trimmed by 1 base and 4 bases, with 2 bases remaining between them. Per germline, CDR1 SGHNT and CDR2 YENEEA. The CDR3 sequence: CASSLAYEQYV. CDR3 sequence (DNA): TGTGCCAGCAGCTTAGCATACGAGCAGTACGTC.

This clonotype has just a few counts. Possible read error: a much larger clone is one base away. The V and J genes are TRBV4-1 and TRBJ1-6; the D is unclear. There are 14 residues in the CDR3. Germline V gene data show CDR1 as MGHRA and CDR2 as YSYEKL. DNA of the CDR3: TGCGCCAGCAGCCAAGATAGGATCTATTCACACCTCCACTTT. It codes for CASSQDRIYSHLHF.

This clonotype has at least ten counts. The chain combines TRBV20-1 with TRBJ2-1; D is uncertain. Germline-derived CDR1 and CDR2 are DFQATT and SNEGSKA (reference sequence). V was clipped by 5 bases and J by 8 bases, with 19 bases between them. This CDR3 contains 14 residues. The CDR3 DNA sequence: TGCAGTGCTCCCGGGCCCGGACCATTCTATGAGCAGTTCTTC. It codes for CSAPGPGPFYEQFF.

This clonotype was picked up many times. The rearrangement joins TRBV20-1 to TRBJ2-1, with 12 nucleotides matching TRBD2. This CDR3 is 15 amino acids long. Germline CDR1 DFQATT, CDR2 SNEGSKA (reference sequence). V was clipped by 8 bases and J by 3 bases; unmatched bases: 8. DNA for the CDR3: TGCAGTCCCCAAACGACTAGCGGGGGCTACAATGAGCAGTTCTTC. This sequence encodes CSPQTTSGGYNEQFF.

This clonotype was seen at least ten times. The CDR3 region has the DNA TGCAGTGCTAGAGGGTCGGGCCCCCACATCCAGACTAACACCGGGGAGCTGTTTTTT. This translates into CSARGSGPHIQTNTGELFF. This chain joins TRBV20-1 and TRBJ2-2; no clear D. From germline, CDR1 is DFQATT and CDR2 SNEGSKA (reference sequence). With 1 base removed from V and 2 bases from J, the gap between germline ends came to 23 bases. CDR3 length: 19 amino acids.

Note on this clonotype: The germline gene is not matched at one end of the junction; a read error may be the cause. V and J are TRBV27 and TRBJ2-3, with D possibly being TRBD2 (5 bases). CDR1 and CDR2 from the germline V gene are MNHEY and SMNVEV (reference sequence). The CDR3 is 12 amino acids. DNA of the CDR3: TGTGCCAGCGGTGGGAGCACAGATACGCGGTATTTT. Its protein product is CASGGSTDTRYF.

The chain employs TRBV29-1 and TRBJ1-2; perhaps TRBD1 as D (5 bases). V gave up 7 bases and J gave up 1 base, with 10 bases separating them. The CDR3 spans 12 residues. Looked up from germline, CDR1 is SQVTM and CDR2 is ANQGSEA. CDR3 loop: CSAGTYNYGYTF. CDR3 nucleotide sequence: TGCAGCGCTGGGACCTATAACTATGGCTACACCTTC.

This clonotype appeared many times. V and J are TRBV11-3 and TRBJ1-2; possible D gene TRBD1, 6 bases. CDR1 is SGHNT, CDR2 YENEEA, per germline. The CDR3 sequence is 13 residues long. V dropped 3 bases and J dropped 7 bases, with 12 bases sitting between them. CDR3 sequence reads: CASSFHTGSGYTF. In DNA form, the CDR3 reads TGTGCCAGCAGCTTTCACACAGGGAGTGGCTACACCTTC. The full variable domain, rest sourced from reference TRBV11-3 and TRBJ1-2, is EAGVVQSPRYKIIEKKQPVAFWCNPISGHNTLYWYLQNLGQGPELLIRYENEEAVDDSQLPKDRFSAERLKGVDSTLKIQPAELGDSAVYLCASSFHTGSGYTFGSGTRLTVV.

There are a few counts of this clonotype. A much larger clone lies one base from this, so it may be a read error. J is TRBJ2-3 and V is TRBV5-1; a possible D gene is TRBD2 (5 bases). The CDR3 runs to 15 residues. Trimming took 2 bases from V and 5 from J, leaving 15 bases between them. Germline-derived CDR1 and CDR2 are SGHRS and YFSETQ. This chain's CDR3 is CASSFPGKGGDTQYF. The CDR3 bases are TGCGCCAGCAGCTTTCCGGGAAAGGGTGGAGATACGCAGTATTTT.

This clonotype occurred a few times. The chain joins TRBV4-2 to TRBJ2-3, with TRBD1 identical over 9 bases. The V segment lost 0 bases and the J segment 7 bases; nucleotides outside the gene matches: 8. Germline V gene lookup returns CDR1 LGHNA and CDR2 YNFKEQ. The CDR3 spans 16 residues. The CDR3 DNA reads as TGTGCCAGCAGCCAAGATCCGGGACAGGGTCCCTATACGCAGTATTTT. As protein: CASSQDPGQGPYTQYF.

With respect to this clonotype: At one end the junction does not follow the germline gene, possibly because of a read error. The rearrangement links TRBV7-2 to TRBJ2-3; D not resolved. Germline CDR1 reads SGHTA; CDR2 reads FQGNSA. The CDR3 is 16 amino acids. This CDR3 reads CASSLQSVGSTDKQYF. Here the CDR3 DNA reads TGTGCCAGCAGCTTACAGTCGGTTGGCTCCACAGATAAGCAGTATTTT.

This clonotype has at least ten counts. This rearrangement joins TRBV5-1 to TRBJ1-3; weak D call: TRBD1 (5 bases). The CDR3 runs 16 residues. Trimming removed 1 base from V and 2 bases from J, with 13 bases in between. Germline assignment: CDR1 SGHRS and CDR2 YFSETQ. CDR3 residues: CASSLRAGTAGNTIYF. The CDR3 DNA reads TGCGCCAGCAGCTTGCGGGCGGGGACCGCTGGAAACACCATATATTTT.

This clonotype was counted at least ten times. This sequence joins TRBV20-1 and TRBJ2-2; 9 bases match TRBD2. The CDR3 runs 13 residues. With V trimmed by 7 bases and J by 7 bases, 7 bases remained unmatched. Per the germline V gene, CDR1 is DFQATT and CDR2 is SNEGSKA (reference sequence). This CDR3 is CSDGGRASGELFF. In DNA, the CDR3 is TGCAGTGATGGCGGGAGGGCCAGCGGGGAGCTGTTTTTT.

This clonotype was found many times. The chain employs TRBV7-2 and TRBJ2-7; D remains ambiguous. CDR1 SGHTA and CDR2 FQGNSA come from the germline V gene. The ends were cut back, 2 bases at V and 1 base at J, with 9 bases in the middle. The CDR3 covers 14 residues. CDR3 loop: CASSLLTASYEQYV. DNA for the CDR3: TGTGCCAGCAGCTTACTCACTGCGTCCTACGAGCAGTACGTC.